The source of this TCR beta chain is a study of T cells in Graves' hyperthyroidism and ophthalmopathy. It was RNA transcripts that yielded the amplified TCR beta CDR3 regions. During a first-round RT-PCR of the TCR CDR3, the HTBI primer set was used. TCRdb independently ran MiXCR on the multiplex PCR reads; one entry per CDR3 protein. The data contain roughly 300,000 distinct CDR3 sequences, 20% to 25% of them singletons. This clonotype was seen many times. Antigen specificity is unknown. An absence of ophthalmopathy progression within 18 months meant stable Graves' hyperthyroidism. Participants, patients aged 18 to 65, had newly diagnosed hyperthyroidism with a duration under 2 months. Study findings and constraints: Most expanded thyroid clonotypes above 0.001 also appeared in blood. Before onset, ophthalmopathy was predicted by the model a median around 6.2 months earlier.

CDR3 length: 15 amino acids. V gave up 3 bases and J gave up 7 bases, with 16 bases separating them. Per the germline V gene, CDR1 is SGHAT and CDR2 is FQNNGV. The V and J genes are TRBV11-2 and TRBJ1-3; D unclear. The sample consisted of blood. The receptor comes from a woman in her fifties or sixties with Graves' hyperthyroidism. CDR3 region: CASSFPGSLGNTIYF. DNA for the CDR3: TGTGCCAGCAGCTTTCCCGGGAGTTTGGGCAACACCATATATTTT. Drawing the rest from reference TRBV11-2 and TRBJ1-3, the complete variable domain is EAGVAQSPRYKIIEKRQSVAFWCNPISGHATLYWYQQILGQGPKLLIQFQNNGVVDDSQLPKDRFSAERLKGVDSTLKIQPAKLEDSAVYLCASSFPGSLGNTIYFGEGSWLTVV.